Here is one T cell receptor beta chain with its context. This entry is derived from a study of blood T cell repertoires in COVID-19. The wider study: Samples taken during acute and convalescent COVID-19 were collected in the United States, Italy and Spain. The cDNA or gDNA used as material had been derived from T cells, B-cell-depleted T cells, or PBMCs.

Per the authors' pipeline: Nucleated cell number was recorded as an estimate derived from reference gene primer amplification. Assay used: immunoSEQ multiplex PCR; TCRdb lists only in-frame clones, some missing. Clonal size and the V and J genes are those of that table, whereas D and trimming came from the DNA. The repertoire consists of 380,000 or so clones, with 70% to 90% occurring once and the leading ten covering around 1.3%. The specimen sequenced was peripheral blood. The source is a man aged 35 to 55 with acute or convalescent COVID-19.

CDR3 in amino acids: CASSLSLPGTTYEQYF. The CDR3 DNA sequence: TGTGCCAGCAGTTTATCACTTCCAGGTACAACCTACGAGCAGTACTTC. V gene TRBV27 combines with J gene TRBJ2-7; D gene unclear. The V gene's germline CDR1 is MNHEY and CDR2 SMNVEV (reference sequence). The CDR3 sequence is 16 residues long. Between the trimmed V and J ends, which lost 0 bases and 2 bases, there was a span of 14 bases.